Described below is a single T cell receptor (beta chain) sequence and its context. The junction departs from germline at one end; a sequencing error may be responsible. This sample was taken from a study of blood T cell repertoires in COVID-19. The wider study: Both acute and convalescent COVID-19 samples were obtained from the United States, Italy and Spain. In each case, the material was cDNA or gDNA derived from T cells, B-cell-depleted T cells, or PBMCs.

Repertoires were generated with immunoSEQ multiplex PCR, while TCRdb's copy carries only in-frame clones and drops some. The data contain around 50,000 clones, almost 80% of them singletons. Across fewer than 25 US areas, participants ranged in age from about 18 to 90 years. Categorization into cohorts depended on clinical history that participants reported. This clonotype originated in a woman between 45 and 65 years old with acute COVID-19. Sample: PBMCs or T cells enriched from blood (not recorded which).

CDR3 sequence (DNA): TGTGCCAGCAGGGAAGACCTCCGGGATCAGATCTACGAGCAGTACTTC. It specifies CASREDLRDQIYEQYF. The J gene is TRBJ2-7, the V gene TRBV6-1, with D perhaps TRBD2 (5 bases). The CDR3 runs to 16 residues. Germline values: CDR1 MNHNS, CDR2 SASEGT.